A single sample gave rise to the 32 T cell receptor beta chains below, sequenced in a study of control samples from healthy donors and cancer patients. Some clones are missing from TCRdb's copy, which holds only in-frame ones; the method was immunoSEQ multiplex PCR. The sample holds 100,000 to 120,000 clones, 83% seen once. Sequencing input: blood. These receptors came from a woman aged 45 to 65 in good health.

V gene TRBV27 combines with J gene TRBJ1-5, with 7 bases matching TRBD1. With V trimmed by 1 base and J by 7 bases, 7 bases remained unmatched. CDR1 MNHEY and CDR2 SMNVEV come from the germline V gene (reference sequence). There are 15 residues in the CDR3. The DNA for the CDR3 is TGTGCCAGCAGTTTATTACAGGGGACGGACCAGCCCCAGCATTTT. It is translated as CASSLLQGTDQPQHF.

The chain is built from TRBV6-2 or TRBV6-3 and TRBJ1-5; D perhaps matches TRBD1 (5 bases). The germline V gene has CDR1 MNHEY and CDR2 SVGEGT. Trimming pared 4 bases from V and 6 bases from J, leaving 10 bases between. The length of the CDR3 is 13 residues. This CDR3 reads CASSSDSSQPQHF. The CDR3 coding sequence is TGTGCCAGCAGTTCCGACAGCTCTCAGCCCCAGCATTTT.

The V call is TRBV5-1, the J call TRBJ2-2; 9 positions match TRBD1. V was pared by 3 bases and J by 2 bases, with 5 bases of the junction left unmatched. Germline CDR1 is SGHRS and CDR2 is YFSETQ. The CDR3 length is 16 residues. This CDR3 is CASSSQGASNTGELFF. CDR3 DNA: TGCGCCAGCAGCTCACAGGGGGCGAGTAACACCGGGGAGCTGTTTTTT.

This clone has just one count. This sequence joins TRBV6-1 and TRBJ1-2; D is unclear. V lost 2 bases to trimming and J lost 7 bases, with 2 bases between them. This CDR3 contains 10 residues. Germline loops: CDR1 MNHNS, CDR2 SASEGT. The CDR3: CASSESGYTF. Here the CDR3 DNA reads TGTGCCAGCAGTGAAAGTGGCTACACCTTC.

The chain employs TRBV19 and TRBJ1-5, with a tentative D call TRBD1 (6 bases). The CDR3 has 16 residues. Trimming removed 1 base from V and 2 bases from J, with 12 bases in between. CDR1 is LNHDA and CDR2 is SQIVND in the germline V gene (reference sequence). This CDR3 reads CASSIAGRGGNQPQHF. In DNA form, the CDR3 reads TGTGCCAGTAGTATAGCCGGCAGGGGCGGCAATCAGCCCCAGCATTTT.

The V call is TRBV29-1, the J call TRBJ2-3; 8 bases align to TRBD2. The junction had 10 bases not matched to a gene; V was cut back by 3 bases and J by 2 bases. Germline V gene lookup returns CDR1 SQVTM and CDR2 ANQGSEA. The CDR3 has 16 amino acids. The CDR3 nucleotides read TGCAGCGTTGAGGCCACCCTAGCGGGCTCCACAGATACGCAGTATTTT. Translating gives CSVEATLAGSTDTQYF.

The chain couples TRBV6-1 to TRBJ1-3; D perhaps matches TRBD1 (5 bases). V was pared by 3 bases and J by 5 bases, with 14 bases between. Per germline, CDR1 MNHNS and CDR2 SASEGT. This CDR3 has 15 amino acids. The CDR3 coding sequence is TGTGCCAGCAGTGACCAAGGCAGGGTGAGAAACACCATATATTTT. This encodes CASSDQGRVRNTIYF.

The chain joins TRBV6-5 to TRBJ2-2; the D gene could be TRBD1 or TRBD2 (5 bases each). V was clipped by 0 bases and J by 5 bases, with 7 bases between them. The CDR3 spans 14 residues. Germline CDR1 MNHEY, CDR2 SVGAGI. The CDR3 nucleotides are TGTGCCAGCAGTTACTCAGGGGAGACCGGGGAGCTGTTTTTT. Translating gives CASSYSGETGELFF.

This clone was detected only once. The chain has TRBV27 and TRBJ2-7; 12 nucleotides agree with TRBD1. The junction had 5 bases not matched to a gene; V was cut back by 3 bases and J by 5 bases. This CDR3 comprises 15 residues. Per germline, CDR1 MNHEY and CDR2 SMNVEV (reference sequence). CDR3 DNA sequence: TGTGCCAGCAGTTTGGGGACAGGGGGCAAGGACGAGCAGTACTTC. As protein: CASSLGTGGKDEQYF.

This clone was seen only a few times. The J gene is TRBJ1-2, the V gene TRBV2; no reliable D call. V shed 6 bases and J shed 4 bases, with 9 bases lying between them. This CDR3 spans 12 amino acids. Germline V gene sequence: CDR1 SNHLY, CDR2 FYNNEI. CDR3 residues: CASRALFYGYTF. DNA of the CDR3: TGTGCCAGCAGGGCCCTTTTCTATGGCTACACCTTC.

The chain recombines TRBV7-3 with TRBJ1-5; unclear D gene. Germline values: CDR1 SGHTA, CDR2 FQGTGA. V shed 0 bases and J shed 4 bases, with 22 bases lying between them. The CDR3 is 19 amino acids. In DNA form, the CDR3 reads TGTGCCAGCAGCTTAACGATGGGGTCTGATCGGGTAGGGAATCAGCCCCAGCATTTT. Translation gives CASSLTMGSDRVGNQPQHF.

There are a few counts of this clone. The genes are TRBV14 and TRBJ1-6; 9 bases map to TRBD1. The germline gives CDR1 SGHDN, CDR2 FVKESK. V gave up 6 bases and J gave up 8 bases; unmatched junction bases: 5. The CDR3 is 14 amino acids. The CDR3: CASSAGTGYSPLHF. The CDR3 DNA reads as TGTGCCAGCAGTGCCGGGACAGGGTATTCACCCCTCCACTTT. Full variable domain (outside the CDR3, taken from reference TRBV14 and TRBJ1-6): EAGVTQFPSHSVIEKGQTVTLRCDPISGHDNLYWYRRVMGKEIKFLLHFVKESKQDESGMPNNRFLAERTGGTYSTLKVQPAELEDSGVYFCASSAGTGYSPLHFGNGTRLTVT.

The V and J genes are TRBV11-2 and TRBJ1-4; TRBD1 matches 7 bases. The germline CDR1 and CDR2 sequences are SGHAT and FQNNGV. The trim removed 6 bases at V and 5 bases at J, leaving 6 bases unmatched. The CDR3 totals 14 residues. CDR3 nucleotides: TGTGCCAGCAGGGTACCGGGACAGAATGAAAAACTGTTTTTT. Translating it yields CASRVPGQNEKLFF.

The chain couples TRBV9 to TRBJ2-3, with a possible D match to TRBD2 (6 bases). Germline V lookup: CDR1 SGDLS, CDR2 YYNGEE. The CDR3 covers 13 residues. V was shortened by 2 bases and J by 5 bases, with 9 bases between the two germline ends. CDR3 loop: CASSVSTRDTQYF. The DNA of the CDR3 is TGTGCCAGCAGCGTTTCGACTAGAGATACGCAGTATTTT.

The rearrangement joins TRBV27 to TRBJ1-1, with D hard to call. The V end lost 9 bases, the J end lost 0 bases, and 8 bases lay between the germline ends. This CDR3 region has 12 residues. Germline V gene lookup returns CDR1 MNHEY and CDR2 SMNVEV (reference sequence). For the CDR3, the DNA is TGTGCCAGTTGGGATATGAACACTGAAGCTTTCTTT. Protein product: CASWDMNTEAFF.

The chain has TRBV6-2 or TRBV6-3 and TRBJ2-7; 14 positions match TRBD2. Germline V gene data show CDR1 as MNHEY and CDR2 as SVGEGT. The CDR3 extends over 14 amino acids. V shed 0 bases, J shed 9 bases, and the junction held 1 base outside the gene matches. This CDR3 reads CASSYSGTSGRQYF. The CDR3 DNA reads TGTGCCAGCAGTTACTCTGGGACTAGCGGGAGGCAGTACTTC.

The rearrangement links TRBV6-5 to TRBJ2-1; maybe TRBD2 (5 bases). Germline-derived CDR1 and CDR2 are MNHEY and SVGAGI. The V and J ends lost 4 bases and 6 bases respectively, with 16 bases between them. This CDR3 region has 15 residues. The CDR3 DNA reads as TGTGCCAGCAGTTTGACCGGGTCCGCGGGCAATGAGCAGTTCTTC. Translating gives CASSLTGSAGNEQFF.

The chain carries TRBV12-3 or TRBV12-4 and TRBJ2-7, with 7 nucleotides matching TRBD1. The V gene end was trimmed by 3 bases and the J gene end by 3 bases; junction bases not matched to a gene: 2. The CDR3 is 13 residues long. The CDR3 DNA follows: TGTGCCAGCAGTTTGACAGGGAACTACGAGCAGTACTTC. This gives the protein CASSLTGNYEQYF.

This chain joins TRBV5-1 and TRBJ2-7; 9 bases are shared with TRBD2. CDR3 size: 18 residues. The V and J ends lost 2 bases and 1 base, in that order; junction bases with no gene match: 13. Germline CDR1 SGHRS, CDR2 YFSETQ. Written as DNA, the CDR3 is TGCGCCAGCAGCTTAGAATTAAACCGAGCGGGGGGTTCCTACGAGCAGTACTTC. Encoded protein: CASSLELNRAGGSYEQYF.

J is TRBJ1-5 and V is TRBV18; D call uncertain. V was trimmed by 3 bases and J by 5 bases, leaving 14 bases between them. The germline gives CDR1 KGHSH, CDR2 LQKENI. The CDR3 loop spans 15 amino acids. For the CDR3, the DNA is TGTGCCAGCTCACCCGGACTCGGGCGGGATCAGCCCCAGCATTTT. As protein: CASSPGLGRDQPQHF.

This chain joins TRBV14 and TRBJ1-1; a weak D match, TRBD1 (6 bases). Germline assignment: CDR1 SGHDN and CDR2 FVKESK. The CDR3 spans 15 residues. Trimming took 0 bases from V and 3 from J, leaving 11 bases between them. The CDR3 coding sequence is TGTGCCAGCAGCCAAGAGACAGGATACGACACTGAAGCTTTCTTT. The encoded protein is CASSQETGYDTEAFF. The whole variable domain, filled in from reference TRBV14 and TRBJ1-1, reads EAGVTQFPSHSVIEKGQTVTLRCDPISGHDNLYWYRRVMGKEIKFLLHFVKESKQDESGMPNNRFLAERTGGTYSTLKVQPAELEDSGVYFCASSQETGYDTEAFFGQGTRLTVV.

There are a few counts of this clone. The V gene is TRBV5-1, the J gene TRBJ2-7; 11 nucleotides align to TRBD2. CDR3 length: 14 amino acids. V lost 3 bases, J lost 5 bases, and 4 bases stayed unmatched. Germline values: CDR1 SGHRS, CDR2 YFSETQ. CDR3: CASSSGLAVDEQYF. Written as DNA, the CDR3 is TGCGCCAGCAGCTCGGGACTAGCGGTCGACGAGCAGTACTTC.

The chain recombines TRBV7-2 with TRBJ2-3, with unresolved D. V lost 5 bases to trimming and J lost 0 bases, with 9 bases between them. The CDR3 is made up of 14 amino acids. Germline V gene sequence: CDR1 SGHTA, CDR2 FQGNSA. CDR3 region: CASSQILSTDTQYF. DNA for the CDR3: TGTGCCAGCAGCCAAATTCTAAGCACAGATACGCAGTATTTT.

The rearrangement links TRBV2 to TRBJ1-6; the D gene is possibly TRBD1 (6 bases). V was pared by 6 bases and J by 7 bases, with 13 bases between. CDR1 is SNHLY and CDR2 is FYNNEI in the germline V gene. This CDR3 has 14 residues. Here the CDR3 reads CASRTGIPNSPLHF. The CDR3 DNA is TGTGCCAGCAGAACAGGGATACCCAATTCACCCCTCCACTTT.

This clone was picked up many times. This chain uses TRBV6-5 with TRBJ2-1; D ambiguous. Germline V gene data show CDR1 as MNHEY and CDR2 as SVGAGI. V was shortened by 10 bases and J by 0 bases, with 13 bases between the two germline ends. The CDR3 is made up of 14 amino acids. In DNA form, the CDR3 reads TGTGCCACAACTTTAGCCTCCTCCTACAATGAGCAGTTCTTC. This encodes CATTLASSYNEQFF.

The chain recombines TRBV5-1 with TRBJ1-4; the D is unclear. CDR3 size: 14 residues. Deletions cut 0 bases from V and 5 bases from J, with 8 bases between. Per germline, CDR1 SGHRS and CDR2 YFSETQ. This CDR3 reads CASSLGRPNEKLFF. CDR3 DNA sequence: TGCGCCAGCAGCTTGGGGAGGCCAAATGAAAAACTGTTTTTT.

V gene TRBV24-1 combines with J gene TRBJ2-3; 7 bases align to TRBD2. CDR3 length equals 15 residues. Trimming cost V 5 bases and J 4 bases; bases outside gene matches: 8. CDR1 is KGHDR and CDR2 is SFDVKD in the germline V gene. DNA for the CDR3: TGTGCCACCAGTGCGGGACTACCCCCCGCAGATACGCAGTATTTT. This sequence encodes CATSAGLPPADTQYF.

This chain connects TRBV6-5 to TRBJ2-3; tentative D call: TRBD2 (7 bases). The CDR3 has 13 residues. Trimming left V 6 bases short and J 5 bases short, with 12 bases between. CDR1 is MNHEY, CDR2 SVGAGI, per germline. This chain's CDR3 is CASRGGAEDTQYF. CDR3 nucleotides: TGTGCCAGCAGAGGGGGGGCAGAAGATACGCAGTATTTT.

CDR3 amino acids: CASSPPRFHGYTF. CDR3 in DNA: TGTGCCAGCTCACCACCGAGATTCCACGGCTACACCTTC. The chain couples TRBV18 to TRBJ1-2, with D uncertain. This CDR3 is 13 amino acids long. Germline V gives CDR1 KGHSH, CDR2 LQKENI. V was clipped by 0 bases and J by 8 bases, with 10 bases between them. The full variable domain, with the rest looked up from reference TRBV18 and TRBJ1-2, is NAGVMQNPRHLVRRRGQEARLRCSPMKGHSHVYWYRQLPEEGLKFMVYLQKENIIDESGMPKERFSAEFPKEGPSILRIQQVVRGDSAAYFCASSPPRFHGYTFGSGTRLTVV.

This chain links TRBV6-5 with TRBJ2-1; 12 bases agree with TRBD2. The CDR3 consists of 13 residues. V was pared by 7 bases and J by 16 bases, with 11 bases of the junction left unmatched. Looked up from germline, CDR1 is MNHEY and CDR2 is SVGAGI. CDR3 nucleotide sequence: TGTGCCAGCACTTTGACTAGCGGGGGTACCCAATTCTTC. This encodes CASTLTSGGTQFF.

The chain employs TRBV6-5 and TRBJ2-7, with D hard to call. CDR1 and CDR2 (germline): MNHEY, SVGAGI. V was cut by 2 bases and J by 5 bases, with 10 bases left in between. The CDR3 covers 13 residues. For the CDR3, the DNA is TGTGCCAGCAGTTACAGCTCTGTCCACGAGCAGTACTTC. Protein sequence: CASSYSSVHEQYF.

The chain couples TRBV2 to TRBJ2-3; D may be TRBD1 (5 bases). Germline V CDR1 and CDR2: SNHLY, FYNNEI. The CDR3 has 14 amino acids. V lost 4 bases and J 2 bases, leaving 10 bases between the germline ends. For the CDR3, the DNA is TGTGCCAGCAGTGTCAGGGTTGCCACAGATACGCAGTATTTT. It codes for CASSVRVATDTQYF.